This TCR beta chain was retrieved from a study of shared clonotypes between healthy human individuals. CD45RO-negative cells were positively selected for CCR7, leaving out terminally differentiated effector memory CD45RA+ cells. Investigators spread the genomic DNA of each subset evenly over several immunoSEQ plates. The protocol was immunoSEQ multiplex PCR, while the TCRdb copy is restricted to in-frame clones and leaves out a portion. The sample records some 740,000 clones, about 91% being singletons. The CDR3 is 13 amino acids. V lost 6 bases to trimming and J lost 2 bases, with 9 bases between them. CDR1 and CDR2 (germline): SGHVS, FNYEAQ.

The chain links TRBV7-6 to TRBJ2-3; D is possibly TRBD2 (5 bases). Sequencing was done on a sample of naive CD8+ T cells sorted from blood. This clonotype was obtained from a man in his thirties or forties in good health. The CDR3 DNA reads as TGTGCCAGCAGTAGGACTCTCACAGATACGCAGTATTTT. Translation gives CASSRTLTDTQYF.